This T cell receptor beta chain comes out of a study of radiotherapy plus CTLA-4 blockade in lung cancer. V was clipped by 4 bases and J by 0 bases; unmatched bases: 8. The CDR3 covers 17 residues. Per the germline V gene, CDR1 is SGHRS and CDR2 is YFSETQ. The method was immunoSEQ multiplex PCR; TCRdb's version includes in-frame clones alone and lacks a portion of them. The top ten hold 7.1% of the sample, which has 75,000 or so clones, approximately 80% seen once. With ipilimumab providing CTLA-4 blockade, focal radiation was administered to patients who had chemo-refractory metastatic non-small-cell lung cancer. Study-wide results and limits: In blood, tumor-derived TCR clones expanded after radiotherapy plus ipilimumab.

About this clone itself: What it binds is unknown.

The V call is TRBV5-1, the J call TRBJ1-1; the match to TRBD1 covers 11 bases. The receptor was derived from a human donor with non-small cell lung cancer who had a complete response to radiotherapy plus ipilimumab. The sequencing used peripheral blood, collected from a patient treated with radiotherapy plus ipilimumab. CDR3: CASSAGQGAIVNTEAFF. The CDR3 nucleotides read TGCGCCAGCAGCGCTGGACAGGGGGCGATAGTGAACACTGAAGCTTTCTTT.